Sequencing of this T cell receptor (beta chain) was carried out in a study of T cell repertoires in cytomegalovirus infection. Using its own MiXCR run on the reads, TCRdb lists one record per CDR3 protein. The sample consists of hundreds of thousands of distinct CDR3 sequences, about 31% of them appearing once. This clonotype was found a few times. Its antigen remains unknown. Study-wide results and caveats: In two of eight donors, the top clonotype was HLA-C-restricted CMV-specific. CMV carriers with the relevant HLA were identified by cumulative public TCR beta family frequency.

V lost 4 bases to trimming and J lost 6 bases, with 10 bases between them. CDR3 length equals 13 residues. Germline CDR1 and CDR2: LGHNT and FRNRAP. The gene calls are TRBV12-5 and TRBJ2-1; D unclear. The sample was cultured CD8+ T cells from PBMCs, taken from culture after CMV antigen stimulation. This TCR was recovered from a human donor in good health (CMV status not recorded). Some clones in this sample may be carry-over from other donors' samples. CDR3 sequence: CASGSTIVNEQFF. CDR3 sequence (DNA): TGTGCTAGTGGTTCCACTATCGTCAATGAGCAGTTCTTC.